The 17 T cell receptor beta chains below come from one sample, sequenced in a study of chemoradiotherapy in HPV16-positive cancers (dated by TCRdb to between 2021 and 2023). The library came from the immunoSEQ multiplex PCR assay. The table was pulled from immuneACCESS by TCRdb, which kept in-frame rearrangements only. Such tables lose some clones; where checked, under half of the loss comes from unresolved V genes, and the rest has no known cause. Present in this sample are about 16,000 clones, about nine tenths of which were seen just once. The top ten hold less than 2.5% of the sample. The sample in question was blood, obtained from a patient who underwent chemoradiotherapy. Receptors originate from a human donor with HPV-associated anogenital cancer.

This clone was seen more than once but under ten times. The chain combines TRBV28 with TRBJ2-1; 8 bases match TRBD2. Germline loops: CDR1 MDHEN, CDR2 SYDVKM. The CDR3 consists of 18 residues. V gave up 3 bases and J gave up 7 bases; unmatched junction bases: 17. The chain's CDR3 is CASSFSVGFGTSLNEQFF. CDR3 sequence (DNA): TGTGCCAGCAGTTTCTCGGTTGGGTTCGGGACTAGTCTTAATGAGCAGTTCTTC.

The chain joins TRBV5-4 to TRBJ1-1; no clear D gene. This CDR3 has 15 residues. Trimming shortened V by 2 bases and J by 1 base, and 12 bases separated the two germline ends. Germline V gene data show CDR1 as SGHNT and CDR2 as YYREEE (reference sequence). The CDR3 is CASSFGSTRNTEAFF. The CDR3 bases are TGTGCCAGCAGCTTCGGATCTACCAGGAACACTGAAGCTTTCTTT.

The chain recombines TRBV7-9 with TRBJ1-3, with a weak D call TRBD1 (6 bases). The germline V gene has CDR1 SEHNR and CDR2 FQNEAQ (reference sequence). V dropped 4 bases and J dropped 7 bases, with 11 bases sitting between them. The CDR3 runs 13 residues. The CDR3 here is CASSSRRGNTIYF. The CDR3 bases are TGTGCCAGCAGCTCCCGAAGGGGGAACACCATATATTTT. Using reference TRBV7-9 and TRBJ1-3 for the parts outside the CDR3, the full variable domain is DTGVSQNPRHKITKRGQNVTFRCDPISEHNRLYWYRQTLGQGPEFLTYFQNEAQLEKSRLLSDRFSAERPKGSFSTLEIQRTEQGDSAMYLCASSSRRGNTIYFGEGSWLTVV.

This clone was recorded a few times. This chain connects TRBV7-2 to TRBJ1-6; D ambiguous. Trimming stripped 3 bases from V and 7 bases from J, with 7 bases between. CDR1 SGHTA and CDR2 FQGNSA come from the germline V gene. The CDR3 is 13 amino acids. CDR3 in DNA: TGTGCCAGCAGCTTGGGCCTCAATTCACCCCTCCACTTT. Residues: CASSLGLNSPLHF.

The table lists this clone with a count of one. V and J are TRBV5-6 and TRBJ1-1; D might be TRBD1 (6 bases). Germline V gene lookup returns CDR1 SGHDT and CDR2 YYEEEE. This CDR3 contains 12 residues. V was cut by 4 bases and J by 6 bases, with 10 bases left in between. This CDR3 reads CASSPGGAEAFF. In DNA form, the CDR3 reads TGTGCCAGCAGCCCGGGGGGCGCTGAAGCTTTCTTT.

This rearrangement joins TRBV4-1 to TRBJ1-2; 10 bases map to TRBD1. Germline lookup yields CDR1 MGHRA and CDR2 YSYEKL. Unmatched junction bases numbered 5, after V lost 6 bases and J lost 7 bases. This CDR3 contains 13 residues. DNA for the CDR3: TGCGCCAGCAGTGTGGACAGGGGGTTTGGCTACACCTTC. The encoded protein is CASSVDRGFGYTF.

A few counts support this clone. The CDR3 region is CASSLAAGRETQYF. CDR3 coding DNA: TGTGCCAGCAGCTTAGCGGCAGGGAGGGAGACCCAGTACTTC. The chain joins TRBV11-1 to TRBJ2-5; perhaps TRBD2 as D (6 bases). This CDR3 region has 14 residues. Germline V CDR1 and CDR2: SGHAT, FQDESV (reference sequence). V was cut by 0 bases and J by 5 bases, with 10 bases left in between.

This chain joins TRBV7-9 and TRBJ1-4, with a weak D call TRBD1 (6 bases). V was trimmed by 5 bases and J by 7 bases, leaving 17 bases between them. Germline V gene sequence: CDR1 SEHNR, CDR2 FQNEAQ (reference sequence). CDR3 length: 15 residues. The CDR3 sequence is CASSPWTADGEKLFF. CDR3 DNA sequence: TGTGCCAGCAGCCCCTGGACAGCGGACGGTGAAAAACTGTTTTTT.

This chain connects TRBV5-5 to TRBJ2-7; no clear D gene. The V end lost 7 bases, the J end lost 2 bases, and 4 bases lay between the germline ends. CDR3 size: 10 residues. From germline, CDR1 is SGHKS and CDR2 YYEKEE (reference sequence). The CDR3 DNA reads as TGTGCCAGCGGCCCCTACGAGCAGTACTTC. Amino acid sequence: CASGPYEQYF.

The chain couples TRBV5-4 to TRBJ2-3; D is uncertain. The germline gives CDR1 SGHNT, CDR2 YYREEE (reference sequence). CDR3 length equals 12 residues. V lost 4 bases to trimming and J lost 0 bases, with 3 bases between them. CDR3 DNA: TGTGCCAGCAGCCCTAGCACAGATACGCAGTATTTT. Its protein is CASSPSTDTQYF.

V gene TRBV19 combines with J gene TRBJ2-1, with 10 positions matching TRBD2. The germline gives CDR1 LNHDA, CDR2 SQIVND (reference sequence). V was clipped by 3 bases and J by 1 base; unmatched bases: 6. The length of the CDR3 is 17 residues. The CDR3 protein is CASSIASGSQSYNEQFF. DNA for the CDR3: TGTGCCAGTAGTATTGCTAGCGGGAGCCAATCCTACAATGAGCAGTTCTTC.

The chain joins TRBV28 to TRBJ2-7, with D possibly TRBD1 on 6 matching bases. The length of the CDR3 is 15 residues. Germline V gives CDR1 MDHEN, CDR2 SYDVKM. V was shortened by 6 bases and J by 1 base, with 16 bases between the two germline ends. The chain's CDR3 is CASSQVGTFSYEQYF. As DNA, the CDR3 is TGTGCCAGCAGCCAAGTAGGGACATTTTCCTACGAGCAGTACTTC.

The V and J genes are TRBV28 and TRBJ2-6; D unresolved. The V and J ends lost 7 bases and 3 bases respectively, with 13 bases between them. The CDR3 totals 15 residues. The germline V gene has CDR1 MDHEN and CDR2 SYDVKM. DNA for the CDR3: TGTGCCAGCACTACTACGGTAGATGGGGCCAACGTCCTGACTTTC. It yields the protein CASTTTVDGANVLTF.

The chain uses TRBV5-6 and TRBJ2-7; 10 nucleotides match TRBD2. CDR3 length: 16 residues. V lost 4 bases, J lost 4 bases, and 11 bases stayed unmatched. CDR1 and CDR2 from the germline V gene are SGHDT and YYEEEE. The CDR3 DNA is TGTGCCAGCAGCGTAAGGCAGCGGGAGGGTCTTTACGAGCAGTACTTC. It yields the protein CASSVRQREGLYEQYF.

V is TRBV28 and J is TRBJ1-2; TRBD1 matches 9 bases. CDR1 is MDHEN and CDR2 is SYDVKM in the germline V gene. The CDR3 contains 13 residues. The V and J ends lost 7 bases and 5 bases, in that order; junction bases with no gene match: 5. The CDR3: CASTGDRVYGYTF. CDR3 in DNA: TGTGCCAGCACCGGGGACAGGGTATATGGCTACACCTTC.

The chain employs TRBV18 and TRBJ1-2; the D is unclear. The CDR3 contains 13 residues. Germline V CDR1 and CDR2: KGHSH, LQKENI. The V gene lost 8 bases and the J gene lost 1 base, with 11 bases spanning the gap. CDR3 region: CASAADINYGYTF. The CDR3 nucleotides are TGTGCCAGCGCGGCGGATATTAACTATGGCTACACCTTC.

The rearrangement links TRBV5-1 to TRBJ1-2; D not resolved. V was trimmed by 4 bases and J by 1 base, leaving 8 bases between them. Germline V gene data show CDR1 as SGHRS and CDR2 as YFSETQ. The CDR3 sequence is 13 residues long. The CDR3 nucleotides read TGCGCCAGCAGCGCGGACGGTAACTATGGCTACACCTTC. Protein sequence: CASSADGNYGYTF.